The TCR beta chain described here comes from a study of shared clonotypes between healthy human individuals. As for the study in general: Researchers assigned three CD4 naive, three CD4 memory, two CD8 naive and one CD8 memory plate to each donor.

Trimming left V 4 bases short and J 3 bases short, with 16 bases between. This CDR3 contains 15 residues. Germline CDR1 SGHVS, CDR2 FQNEAQ. This clone was detected only once. Its antigen is unknown. Study-wide findings and caveats: Around 5.3% of naive CD4 clonotypes were shared across a few donors. Compared with memory subsets, naive subsets generally had larger estimated richness.

Selected positively for CCR7 and CD45RO-negative, naive CD8 cells excluded terminally differentiated effector memory CD45RA+ cells. Assay: immunoSEQ multiplex PCR; the TCRdb copy retains only in-frame clones and omits some. The data hold hundreds of thousands of clones, with 95% observed a single time. This receptor was taken from a woman between 25 and 40 years old in good health. Sequenced material: naive CD8+ T cells sorted from blood. This chain uses TRBV7-8 with TRBJ2-7; D might be TRBD1 (5 bases). CDR3 loop: CASSYTGALLYEQYF. CDR3 nucleotide sequence: TGTGCCAGCAGCTATACTGGGGCCCTCCTCTACGAGCAGTACTTC.